Listed here are 5 T cell receptor beta chains from one sample, sequenced in a study of beta chain features in type 1 diabetes. Expressed TCRB transcripts got sequenced, as all isolated RNA was reverse transcribed. TCRdb's copy holds only in-frame clones and misses some; the assay was immunoSEQ multiplex PCR. In the table there are about 410,000 clones, approximately 13% of which are singletons. Sequenced: naive CD4+ T cells from blood. Every receptor here comes from a man aged 25-45 years in good health.

This clone has more than one count but fewer than ten. The chain couples TRBV7-8 to TRBJ2-1, with 13 nucleotides matching TRBD2. Per the germline V gene, CDR1 is SGHVS and CDR2 is FQNEAQ. V dropped 5 bases and J dropped 10; count of bases not matched to a gene: 11. The CDR3 length is 16 residues. The CDR3 sequence: CASSLRALAGGKEQFF. The CDR3 bases are TGTGCCAGCAGCCTCCGCGCACTAGCGGGAGGGAAAGAGCAGTTCTTC.

This clone appeared a few times. The chain carries TRBV30 and TRBJ2-7; the match to TRBD2 covers 8 bases. There are 15 residues in the CDR3. CDR1 is GTSNPN and CDR2 is SVGIG in the germline V gene (reference sequence). Losses at the gene ends were 3 bases for V and 5 bases for J; bases not matched to a gene: 12. CDR3 bases: TGTGCCTGGAGGCAGGGACTAGTCATCGGGGACGAGCAGTACGTC. As protein: CAWRQGLVIGDEQYV.

This clone was counted only a few times. The chain uses TRBV30 and TRBJ2-5; 7 bases match TRBD2. Trimming took 1 base from V and 1 from J; bases not matched to a gene: 6. Germline values: CDR1 GTSNPN, CDR2 SVGIG (reference sequence). This CDR3 is built from 15 residues. The DNA for the CDR3 is TGTGCCTGGAGTGGGCTAGCGGCTACCCAAGAGACCCAGTACTTC. As protein: CAWSGLAATQETQYF. Full variable domain (outside the CDR3, taken from reference TRBV30 and TRBJ2-5): SQTIHQWPATLVQPVGSPLSLECTVEGTSNPNLYWYRQAAGRGLQLLFYSVGIGQISSEVPQNLSASRPQDRQFILSSKKLLLSDSGFYLCAWSGLAATQETQYFGPGTRLLVL.

V and J are TRBV4-1 and TRBJ2-7, with D maybe TRBD2 (6 bases). CDR1 is MGHRA and CDR2 is YSYEKL in the germline V gene. V was trimmed by 0 bases and J by 4 bases, leaving 13 bases between them. CDR3 size: 15 residues. The CDR3 spells CASSQEEGIPYEQYF. CDR3 coding DNA: TGCGCCAGCAGCCAAGAGGAGGGAATACCTTACGAGCAGTACTTC.

This clone was seen a few times. This chain uses TRBV5-4 with TRBJ2-5; D is possibly TRBD2 (6 bases). V lost 7 bases to trimming and J lost 3 bases, with 13 bases between them. In germline, CDR1 is SGHNT, CDR2 YYREEE (reference sequence). The CDR3 sequence is 13 residues long. The CDR3 coding sequence is TGTGCCAGCGCCCCGGGAGTCGAAGAGACCCAGTACTTC. Translated: CASAPGVEETQYF.